These T cell receptor beta chains were read from a single sample in a study of blood T cells in healthy people across ages. TCRdb reanalysed the 5' RACE reads using MiXCR and keeps one entry per CDR3 protein. The data hold about 1,500,000 distinct CDR3 sequences, with around 42% observed a single time. Source material: blood. All receptors derive from a woman aged 18-29 years in good health. Both conserved end residues are part of each CDR3. The order of the fields is V gene, D gene, J gene, clone size, CDR3 DNA, CDR3 protein. The D gene is left open where the match is weak. Size values are once, few and many counts, or a class for expanded clones, and some rows have none.

V gene: TRBV7-8; D gene: TRBD2; J gene: TRBJ2-7; clone size: -; CDR3 DNA: TGTGCCAGCAGCTCAGAGCCGGGGGGGACCTACGAGCAGTACTTC; CDR3 protein: CASSSEPGGTYEQYF
V gene: TRBV5-1; D gene: -; J gene: TRBJ1-2; clone size: -; CDR3 DNA: TGCGCCAGCAGCTTACAGCGGGACGGGGATGGCTACACCTTC; CDR3 protein: CASSLQRDGDGYTF
V gene: TRBV29-1; D gene: TRBD2; J gene: TRBJ2-1; clone size: -; CDR3 DNA: TGCAGCGTCTTTCCACCTAGCGGGGGTTACAATGAGCAGTTCTTC; CDR3 protein: CSVFPPSGGYNEQFF
V gene: TRBV3-1; D gene: -; J gene: TRBJ2-7; clone size: -; CDR3 DNA: TGTGCCAGCAGCCAAGGGGCCGGAGCCTTCTACGAGCAGTACTTC; CDR3 protein: CASSQGAGAFYEQYF
V gene: TRBV20-1; D gene: TRBD1; J gene: TRBJ1-2; clone size: -; CDR3 DNA: TGCAGTGCCCCGGGACAGGGGGCGGACTATGGCTACACCTTC; CDR3 protein: CSAPGQGADYGYTF
V gene: TRBV6-5; D gene: TRBD1; J gene: TRBJ2-7; clone size: -; CDR3 DNA: TGTGCCAGCAGTTACCGAACCGGGACAGGGTCCTACGAGCAGTACTTC; CDR3 protein: CASSYRTGTGSYEQYF
V gene: TRBV29-1; D gene: -; J gene: TRBJ2-1; clone size: many; CDR3 DNA: TGCAGCGTTGTACGGGTTTCCTACAATGAGCAGTTCTTC; CDR3 protein: CSVVRVSYNEQFF
V gene: TRBV7-9; D gene: -; J gene: TRBJ2-1; clone size: -; CDR3 DNA: TGTGCCAGCAGTCATGTGGGAGATGGCTACAATGAGCAGTTCTTC; CDR3 protein: CASSHVGDGYNEQFF
V gene: TRBV5-1; D gene: TRBD2; J gene: TRBJ2-7; clone size: -; CDR3 DNA: TGCGCCAGCAGCTTTAATAGCGGGAGGGCCTACGAGCAGTACTTC; CDR3 protein: CASSFNSGRAYEQYF
V gene: TRBV2; D gene: -; J gene: TRBJ2-4; clone size: -; CDR3 DNA: TGTGCCAGCACCGAGCCGTGGTTAGCCAAAAACATTCAGTACTTC; CDR3 protein: CASTEPWLAKNIQYF
V gene: TRBV3-1; D gene: -; J gene: TRBJ2-1; clone size: -; CDR3 DNA: TGTGCCAGCAGCCAAGGTCCAGGGGCCCTGTGGGTTGAGCAGTTCTTC; CDR3 protein: CASSQGPGALWVEQFF
V gene: TRBV13; D gene: TRBD2; J gene: TRBJ2-3; clone size: -; CDR3 DNA: TGTGCCAGCAGCATAGGCGGCGCGGTAGCGGGAGGAGCAGATACGCAGTATTTT; CDR3 protein: CASSIGGAVAGGADTQYF
V gene: TRBV6-2/TRBV6-3; D gene: TRBD1; J gene: TRBJ1-5; clone size: -; CDR3 DNA: TGTGCCAGCAGGCCTTCAGGGGGAAATCAGCCCCAGCATTTT; CDR3 protein: CASRPSGGNQPQHF
V gene: TRBV4-1; D gene: -; J gene: TRBJ1-5; clone size: few; CDR3 DNA: TGCGCCAGCAGCAATTCCGGGACCGATAGCAATCAGCCCCAGCATTTT; CDR3 protein: CASSNSGTDSNQPQHF
V gene: TRBV10-3; D gene: -; J gene: TRBJ2-3; clone size: -; CDR3 DNA: TGTGCCGTCAGTGTTGGGCGAGGGGATACGCAGTATTTT; CDR3 protein: CAVSVGRGDTQYF
V gene: TRBV5-1; D gene: TRBD1; J gene: TRBJ1-2; clone size: -; CDR3 DNA: TGCGCCAGCAGCGTAGACAGGGGAGGGAATGGCTACACCTTC; CDR3 protein: CASSVDRGGNGYTF
V gene: TRBV7-7; D gene: TRBD2; J gene: TRBJ2-1; clone size: -; CDR3 DNA: TGTGCTAGCAGCTTAGGTACTAGCGGGGCTGGTGAGCAGTTCTTC; CDR3 protein: CASSLGTSGAGEQFF
V gene: TRBV29-1; D gene: -; J gene: TRBJ1-6; clone size: few; CDR3 DNA: TGCAGCGTTCGGAGCTCCTATAATTCACCCCTCCACTTT; CDR3 protein: CSVRSSYNSPLHF
V gene: TRBV9; D gene: TRBD2; J gene: TRBJ2-5; clone size: few; CDR3 DNA: TGTGCCAGCAGCGAGACTAGCGGACACCAAGAGACCCAGTACTTC; CDR3 protein: CASSETSGHQETQYF
V gene: TRBV12-3/TRBV12-4; D gene: TRBD2; J gene: TRBJ2-1; clone size: few; CDR3 DNA: TGTGCCAGCAGTTCCCGGACTAGCGGCAACAATGAGCAGTTCTTC; CDR3 protein: CASSSRTSGNNEQFF
V gene: TRBV3-1; D gene: TRBD2; J gene: TRBJ2-7; clone size: -; CDR3 DNA: TGTGCCAGCAGCCCATCGTTGCGGGAGGTCTACAATGAGCAGTACTTC; CDR3 protein: CASSPSLREVYNEQYF
V gene: TRBV14; D gene: TRBD2; J gene: TRBJ2-4; clone size: -; CDR3 DNA: TGTGCCAGCAGCCAAGATCAGCGGGGCATTCAGTACTTC; CDR3 protein: CASSQDQRGIQYF
V gene: TRBV20-1; D gene: -; J gene: TRBJ2-7; clone size: -; CDR3 DNA: TGCAGTGCTAGCCTTTCGGGTAGCCCCTACGAGCAGTACTTC; CDR3 protein: CSASLSGSPYEQYF
V gene: TRBV7-8; D gene: -; J gene: TRBJ1-5; clone size: -; CDR3 DNA: TGTGCCAGCAGCAAAGCAGGGAATAATCAGCCCCAGCATTTT; CDR3 protein: CASSKAGNNQPQHF
V gene: TRBV15; D gene: TRBD1; J gene: TRBJ1-4; clone size: -; CDR3 DNA: TGTGCCACCAGCAGATCCCCGTCCGGGACAGGGGGCGAAAAACTGTTTTTT; CDR3 protein: CATSRSPSGTGGEKLFF
V gene: TRBV12-5; D gene: -; J gene: TRBJ2-5; clone size: few; CDR3 DNA: TGTGCTAGTGGTCGACGGACTCCACCAGAGACCCAGTACTTC; CDR3 protein: CASGRRTPPETQYF
V gene: TRBV7-8; D gene: -; J gene: TRBJ1-6; clone size: -; CDR3 DNA: TGTGCCAGCAGCTCCGACGGGGCGGTTTATAATTCACCCCTCCACTTT; CDR3 protein: CASSSDGAVYNSPLHF
V gene: TRBV4-1; D gene: TRBD1; J gene: TRBJ2-3; clone size: few; CDR3 DNA: TGCGCCAGCAGCCCGGGACAGCGGTTCGCCCCCGGGCTGCGTGGGGGAAGTCTCACAGATACGCAGTATTTT; CDR3 protein: CASSPGQRFAPGLRGGSLTDTQYF
V gene: TRBV2; D gene: -; J gene: TRBJ2-7; clone size: -; CDR3 DNA: TGTGCCAGCACCGAGCAATTAGGGATCTCCTACGAGCAGTACTTC; CDR3 protein: CASTEQLGISYEQYF
V gene: TRBV5-1; D gene: -; J gene: TRBJ2-3; clone size: few; CDR3 DNA: TGCGCCAGCATGATCACAGATACGCAGTATTTT; CDR3 protein: CASMITDTQYF
V gene: TRBV7-2; D gene: -; J gene: TRBJ2-7; clone size: -; CDR3 DNA: TGTGCCAGCAGCCGTAACGCGGGGCGGGGCAGCTCCTACGAGCAGTACTTC; CDR3 protein: CASSRNAGRGSSYEQYF
V gene: TRBV18; D gene: -; J gene: TRBJ2-7; clone size: few; CDR3 DNA: TGTGCCAGCTCACCACCGGTACAGTCCTACGAGCAGTACTTC; CDR3 protein: CASSPPVQSYEQYF
V gene: TRBV20-1; D gene: TRBD2; J gene: TRBJ2-1; clone size: few; CDR3 DNA: TGCAGTGCTAGTAGCGGGAGGGCCCGGTCCGATGAGCAGTTCTTC; CDR3 protein: CSASSGRARSDEQFF
V gene: TRBV11-2; D gene: TRBD1; J gene: TRBJ1-2; clone size: -; CDR3 DNA: TGTGCCAGCAGCTTAGGACAGGGCGTTATCGGTTTTTATGGCTACACCTTC; CDR3 protein: CASSLGQGVIGFYGYTF
V gene: TRBV6-5; D gene: TRBD2; J gene: TRBJ2-3; clone size: -; CDR3 DNA: TGTGCCAGCAAAGGGACTAGCGGGGGTCTTGATACGCAGTATTTT; CDR3 protein: CASKGTSGGLDTQYF
V gene: TRBV7-3; D gene: TRBD2; J gene: TRBJ2-7; clone size: -; CDR3 DNA: TGTGCCAGCAGCCCGACGGGGGGGAACGGGCAGTACTTC; CDR3 protein: CASSPTGGNGQYF
V gene: TRBV30; D gene: -; J gene: TRBJ2-7; clone size: -; CDR3 DNA: TGTGTCTGGGGTGTAGTTGGGTACGAGCAGTACTTC; CDR3 protein: CVWGVVGYEQYF
V gene: TRBV5-1; D gene: TRBD1; J gene: TRBJ2-5; clone size: -; CDR3 DNA: TGCGCCAGTCGAAAAGGGGGACAGGGGTCGGAGACCCAGTACTTC; CDR3 protein: CASRKGGQGSETQYF
V gene: TRBV7-2; D gene: TRBD1; J gene: TRBJ1-1; clone size: few; CDR3 DNA: TGTGCCAGCAGCTTAGCCGACAGGGGGCCGCGCACTGAAGCTTTCTTT; CDR3 protein: CASSLADRGPRTEAFF
V gene: TRBV10-3; D gene: TRBD2; J gene: TRBJ2-7; clone size: -; CDR3 DNA: TGTGCCGTACAAGCGGGAGGGGGCTACGAGCAGTACTTC; CDR3 protein: CAVQAGGGYEQYF
V gene: TRBV12-3/TRBV12-4; D gene: -; J gene: TRBJ1-2; clone size: -; CDR3 DNA: TGTGCCAGCACCGAAAGGGGCAGGAACTATGGCTACACCTTC; CDR3 protein: CASTERGRNYGYTF
V gene: TRBV6-5; D gene: TRBD1; J gene: TRBJ2-5; clone size: -; CDR3 DNA: TGTGCCAGCAGTAACACAGGGGGAGAGACCCAGTACTTC; CDR3 protein: CASSNTGGETQYF
V gene: TRBV2; D gene: TRBD1; J gene: TRBJ2-7; clone size: once; CDR3 DNA: TGTGCCAGCAGTTGGGACAGGGAGGCCTACGAGCAGTACTTC; CDR3 protein: CASSWDREAYEQYF
V gene: TRBV7-2; D gene: -; J gene: TRBJ2-7; clone size: -; CDR3 DNA: TGTGTCAGACAAGGTGGCGTCGGTGAGCAGTACTTC; CDR3 protein: CVRQGGVGEQYF
V gene: TRBV6-1; D gene: -; J gene: TRBJ1-1; clone size: -; CDR3 DNA: TGTGCCAGCAGTGAAACCCACTTCGGGGTATGGGCTGAAGCTTTCTTT; CDR3 protein: CASSETHFGVWAEAFF
V gene: TRBV7-9; D gene: -; J gene: TRBJ2-7; clone size: -; CDR3 DNA: TGTGCCAGCAGCTTAAAGACAGGTGCGGACTACGAGCAGTACTTC; CDR3 protein: CASSLKTGADYEQYF
V gene: TRBV19; D gene: -; J gene: TRBJ1-2; clone size: -; CDR3 DNA: TGTGCCAGTAGTACCACAAGTTCGAAGATCGGCTACACCTTC; CDR3 protein: CASSTTSSKIGYTF